Shown below are 16 T cell receptor beta chains from a single sample sequenced in a study of pediatric ulcerative colitis. Here immunoSEQ multiplex PCR was the method, and the copy in TCRdb shows in-frame clones only, minus some. The repertoire holds about 64,000 clones, with 86% as singletons. Sequencing was carried out using blood. The source is a boy aged 5-17 years with severe ulcerative colitis.

V is TRBV9 and J is TRBJ1-3; D remains ambiguous. The CDR3 has 15 amino acids. Germline values: CDR1 SGDLS, CDR2 YYNGEE. The V end lost 4 bases, the J end lost 0 bases, and 11 bases lay between the germline ends. In nucleotides, the CDR3 is TGTGCCAGCAGCCTCGTGGGGTTCTCTGGAAACACCATATATTTT. This codes for CASSLVGFSGNTIYF. The entire variable domain, with the rest obtained from reference TRBV9 and TRBJ1-3, is as follows: DSGVTQTPKHLITATGQRVTLRCSPRSGDLSVYWYQQSLDQGLQFLIQYYNGEERAKGNILERFSAQQFPDLHSELNLSSLELGDSALYFCASSLVGFSGNTIYFGEGSWLTVV.

V is TRBV7-9 and J is TRBJ2-1; 11 positions match TRBD2. Germline CDR1 and CDR2: SEHNR and FQNEAQ (reference sequence). The ends lost 1 base at V and 8 bases at J; junction bases unmatched: 7. The CDR3 loop spans 16 amino acids. For the CDR3, the DNA is TGTGCCAGCAGCTTAGAGGCTAGCGGGAGGCCCGATGAGCAGTTCTTC. Protein sequence: CASSLEASGRPDEQFF.

The V call is TRBV10-3, the J call TRBJ2-1; 8 nucleotides match TRBD2. The CDR3 contains 15 residues. CDR1 is ENHRY and CDR2 is SYGVKD in the germline V gene. The ends lost 8 bases at V and 0 bases at J; junction bases unmatched: 6. CDR3 protein: CAIRGREGSYNEQFF. The CDR3 nucleotides are TGTGCCATCCGCGGTCGGGAGGGCTCCTACAATGAGCAGTTCTTC.

This clone came up a few times. The chain joins TRBV11-3 to TRBJ1-1, with no clear D. This CDR3 region has 13 residues. Germline-derived CDR1 and CDR2 are SGHNT and YENEEA. The V end was cut by 3 bases, the J end by 0 bases, with 5 bases between. DNA for the CDR3: TGTGCCAGCAGCTTCGCAGTGAACACTGAAGCTTTCTTT. It encodes CASSFAVNTEAFF. Full variable domain (remainder filled in from reference TRBV11-3 and TRBJ1-1): EAGVVQSPRYKIIEKKQPVAFWCNPISGHNTLYWYLQNLGQGPELLIRYENEEAVDDSQLPKDRFSAERLKGVDSTLKIQPAELGDSAVYLCASSFAVNTEAFFGQGTRLTVV.

This clone was detected once. The V and J genes are TRBV11-3 and TRBJ2-3; D is unclear. The CDR3 is made up of 13 amino acids. V shed 3 bases and J shed 0 bases, with 4 bases lying between them. In germline, CDR1 is SGHNT, CDR2 YENEEA. The CDR3 sequence is CASSFDSTDTQYF. DNA for the CDR3: TGTGCCAGCAGCTTTGATAGCACAGATACGCAGTATTTT.

The chain carries TRBV2 and TRBJ2-7; 10 positions match TRBD2. V trimming: 8 bases; J trimming: 2 bases; junction bases outside the gene matches: 9. This CDR3 is built from 15 residues. The germline gives CDR1 SNHLY, CDR2 FYNNEI. CDR3 sequence (DNA): TGTGCCAGCGCGACGACTAGCGGGTTCGCCTACGAGCAGTACTTC. This sequence encodes CASATTSGFAYEQYF.

The chain links TRBV27 to TRBJ2-7, with D perhaps matching TRBD1 or TRBD2 (5 bases each). CDR3 length: 13 amino acids. The V end was cut by 5 bases, the J end by 0 bases, with 8 bases between. Germline CDR1 reads MNHEY; CDR2 reads SMNVEV (reference sequence). The CDR3 sequence is CASSKRGSYEQYF. The CDR3 nucleotides read TGTGCCAGCAGTAAGAGGGGCTCCTACGAGCAGTACTTC.

V and J are TRBV7-9 and TRBJ2-1; TRBD1 might be the D (6 bases). V lost 6 bases and J 4 bases, leaving 10 bases between the germline ends. The CDR3 totals 13 residues. CDR1 is SEHNR and CDR2 is FQNEAQ in the germline V gene (reference sequence). The CDR3 DNA reads TGTGCCAGCAGTTCTGACAGGTACAATGAGCAGTTCTTC. Its protein product is CASSSDRYNEQFF. The complete variable domain, with remaining parts taken from reference TRBV7-9 and TRBJ2-1, reads DTGVSQNPRHKITKRGQNVTFRCDPISEHNRLYWYRQTLGQGPEFLTYFQNEAQLEKSRLLSDRFSAERPKGSFSTLEIQRTEQGDSAMYLCASSSDRYNEQFFGPGTRLTVL.

The CDR3: CASSLEGTGDEQFF. As DNA, the CDR3 is TGCGCCAGCAGCTTGGAAGGGACAGGGGATGAGCAGTTCTTC. This chain uses TRBV5-1 with TRBJ2-1; 10 nucleotides line up with TRBD1. Losses at the gene ends were 0 bases for V and 8 bases for J; bases not matched to a gene: 2. The CDR3 spans 14 residues. The V gene's germline CDR1 is SGHRS and CDR2 YFSETQ.

This clone was found once. This chain's CDR3 is CASRLTGNTIYF. DNA for the CDR3: TGTGCCAGCAGGTTGACTGGAAACACCATATATTTT. The chain employs TRBV11-2 and TRBJ1-3; D is unresolved. The V end was cut by 6 bases, the J end by 2 bases, with 5 bases between. CDR3 length equals 12 residues. The germline V gene encodes CDR1 SGHAT and CDR2 FQNNGV.

The genes are TRBV7-6 and TRBJ2-1; 7 bases align to TRBD2. With 4 bases clipped from V and 2 bases from J, the junction kept 2 bases outside the gene matches. Germline CDR1 reads SGHVS; CDR2 reads FNYEAQ. CDR3 size: 14 residues. DNA for the CDR3: TGTGCCAGCAGCTCTAGCGGAGCCTACAATGAGCAGTTCTTC. It encodes CASSSSGAYNEQFF. Full variable domain (outside the CDR3, taken from reference TRBV7-6 and TRBJ2-1): GAGVSQSPRYKVTKRGQDVALRCDPISGHVSLYWYRQALGQGPEFLTYFNYEAQQDKSGLPNDRFSAERPEGSISTLTIQRTEQRDSAMYRCASSSSGAYNEQFFGPGTRLTVL.

V is TRBV7-9 and J is TRBJ2-1, with 7 bases aligning to TRBD1. Germline lookup yields CDR1 SEHNR and CDR2 FQNEAQ (reference sequence). There are 15 residues in the CDR3. V shed 0 bases, J shed 3 bases, and the junction held 2 bases outside the gene matches. The CDR3 spells CASSLATGNYNEQFF. The CDR3 DNA follows: TGTGCCAGCAGCTTAGCGACAGGGAACTACAATGAGCAGTTCTTC.

This chain uses TRBV19 with TRBJ2-7; maybe TRBD2 (6 bases). This CDR3 is 13 amino acids long. CDR1 and CDR2 from the germline V gene are LNHDA and SQIVND (reference sequence). V lost 4 bases and J 6 bases, leaving 13 bases between the germline ends. The CDR3 region is CASSRGEWFEQYF. CDR3 nucleotides: TGTGCCAGTAGTAGGGGGGAATGGTTCGAGCAGTACTTC.

The chain carries TRBV27 and TRBJ2-7; no clear D gene. Germline V gene lookup returns CDR1 MNHEY and CDR2 SMNVEV (reference sequence). V shed 5 bases and J shed 3 bases, with 11 bases lying between them. This CDR3 is 13 amino acids long. The DNA for the CDR3 is TGTGCCAGCAGTCGAACAGTACTCTACGAGCAGTACTTC. Translating gives CASSRTVLYEQYF.

This chain uses TRBV7-9 with TRBJ1-1, with 7 bases identical to TRBD1. Germline assignment: CDR1 SEHNR and CDR2 FQNEAQ (reference sequence). CDR3 size: 13 residues. V shed 5 bases and J 7 bases; nucleotides not matched to a gene: 7. CDR3 in amino acids: CASSGRDRLEAFF. The CDR3, as DNA: TGTGCCAGCAGCGGGAGGGACAGACTTGAAGCTTTCTTT.

This chain joins TRBV4-1 and TRBJ2-2; 7 bases agree with TRBD1. The CDR3 extends over 16 amino acids. Germline CDR1 reads MGHRA; CDR2 reads YSYEKL. J was trimmed by 6 bases and V by 2 bases; bases with no gene match: 9. CDR3 sequence: CASSQTGDSPAGELFF. CDR3 coding DNA: TGCGCCAGCAGCCAAACCGGGGACAGCCCCGCCGGGGAGCTGTTTTTT.